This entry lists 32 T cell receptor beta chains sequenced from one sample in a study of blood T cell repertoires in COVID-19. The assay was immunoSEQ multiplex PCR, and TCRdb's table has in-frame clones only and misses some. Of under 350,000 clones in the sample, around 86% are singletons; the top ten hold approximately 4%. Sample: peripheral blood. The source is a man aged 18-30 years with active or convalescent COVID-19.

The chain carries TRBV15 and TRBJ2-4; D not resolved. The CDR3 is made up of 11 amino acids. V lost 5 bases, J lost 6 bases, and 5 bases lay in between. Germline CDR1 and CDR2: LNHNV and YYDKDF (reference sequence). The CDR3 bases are TGTGCCACCAGCCTTCTAAACATTCAGTACTTC. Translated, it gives CATSLLNIQYF.

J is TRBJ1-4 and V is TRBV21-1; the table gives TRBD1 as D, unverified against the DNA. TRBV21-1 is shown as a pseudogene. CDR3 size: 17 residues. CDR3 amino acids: CASSPTTRGLANEKLFF. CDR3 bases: TGTGCCAGCAGCCCTACGACCAGGGGGCTGGCTAATGAAAAACTGTTTTTT.

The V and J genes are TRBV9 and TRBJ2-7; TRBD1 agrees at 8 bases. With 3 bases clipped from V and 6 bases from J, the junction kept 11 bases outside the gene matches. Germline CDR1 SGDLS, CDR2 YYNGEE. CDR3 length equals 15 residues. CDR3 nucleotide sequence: TGTGCCAGCAGCGCCAGTGGACAGGGTGGTCGCGAGCAGTACTTC. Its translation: CASSASGQGGREQYF.

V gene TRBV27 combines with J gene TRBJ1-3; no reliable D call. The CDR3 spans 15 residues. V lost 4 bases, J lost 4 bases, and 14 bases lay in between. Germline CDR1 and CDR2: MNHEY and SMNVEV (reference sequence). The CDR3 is CASSSGWGDGNTIYF. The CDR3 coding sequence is TGTGCCAGCAGTTCGGGTTGGGGAGACGGAAACACCATATATTTT.

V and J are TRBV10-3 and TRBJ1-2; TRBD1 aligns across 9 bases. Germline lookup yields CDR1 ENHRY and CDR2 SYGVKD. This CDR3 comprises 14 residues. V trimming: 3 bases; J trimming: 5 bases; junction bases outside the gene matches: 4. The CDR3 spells CAISEGTGSYGYTF. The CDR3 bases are TGTGCCATCAGTGAAGGGACAGGGTCGTATGGCTACACCTTC.

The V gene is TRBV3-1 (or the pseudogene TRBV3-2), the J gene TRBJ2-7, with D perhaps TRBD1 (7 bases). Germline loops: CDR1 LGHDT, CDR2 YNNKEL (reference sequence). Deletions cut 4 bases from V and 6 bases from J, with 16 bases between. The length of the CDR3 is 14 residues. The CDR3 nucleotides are TGTGCCAGCAGCCCCACAGGGGAAGCGGGCGAGCAGTACTTC. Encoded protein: CASSPTGEAGEQYF.

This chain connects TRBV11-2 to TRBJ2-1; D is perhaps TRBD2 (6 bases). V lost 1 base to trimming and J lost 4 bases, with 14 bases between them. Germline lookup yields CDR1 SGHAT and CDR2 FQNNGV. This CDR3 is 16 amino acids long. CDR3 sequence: CASSLGSGTLYNEQFF. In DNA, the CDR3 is TGTGCCAGCAGCTTAGGATCGGGGACTTTATACAATGAGCAGTTCTTC.

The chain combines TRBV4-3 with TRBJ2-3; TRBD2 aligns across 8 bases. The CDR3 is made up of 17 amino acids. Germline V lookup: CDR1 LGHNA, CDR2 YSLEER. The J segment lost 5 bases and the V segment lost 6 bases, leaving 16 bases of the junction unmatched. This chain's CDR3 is CASRQNRVAGLKDTQYF. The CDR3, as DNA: TGCGCCAGCAGACAAAATCGGGTAGCGGGACTCAAAGATACGCAGTATTTT.

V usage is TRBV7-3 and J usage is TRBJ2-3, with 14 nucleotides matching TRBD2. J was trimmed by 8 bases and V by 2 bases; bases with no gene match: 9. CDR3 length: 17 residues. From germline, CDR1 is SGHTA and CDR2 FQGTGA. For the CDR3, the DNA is TGTGCCAGCAGCTTAGGACTAGCGGGGGGCCTTCCTAGTACGCAGTATTTT. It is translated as CASSLGLAGGLPSTQYF.

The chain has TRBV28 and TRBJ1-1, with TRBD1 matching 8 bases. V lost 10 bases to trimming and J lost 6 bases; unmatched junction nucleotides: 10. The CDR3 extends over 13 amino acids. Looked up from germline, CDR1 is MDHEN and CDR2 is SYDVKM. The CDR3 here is CAILTGAGAEAFF. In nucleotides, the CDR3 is TGTGCCATTCTGACAGGGGCGGGGGCTGAAGCTTTCTTT.

CDR3 sequence: CASSLGGSYEQYF. The CDR3 coding sequence is TGTGCCAGCAGCCTGGGGGGATCCTACGAGCAGTACTTC. The V call is TRBV12-3 or TRBV12-4, the J call TRBJ2-7, with D perhaps matching TRBD2 (6 bases). Trimming shortened V by 6 bases and J by 1 base, and 10 bases separated the two germline ends. The CDR3 spans 13 residues.

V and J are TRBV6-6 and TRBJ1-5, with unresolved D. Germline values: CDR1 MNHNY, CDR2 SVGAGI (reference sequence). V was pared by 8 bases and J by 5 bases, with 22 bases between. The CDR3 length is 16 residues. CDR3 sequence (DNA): TGTGCCAGCTCGCCGTTGGGAAGGGAGACGGATCAGCCCCAGCATTTT. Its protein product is CASSPLGRETDQPQHF.

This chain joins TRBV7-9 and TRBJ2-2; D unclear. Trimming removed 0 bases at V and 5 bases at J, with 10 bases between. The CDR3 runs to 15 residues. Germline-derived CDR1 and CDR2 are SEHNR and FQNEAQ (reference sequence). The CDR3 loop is CASSLALSRTGELFF. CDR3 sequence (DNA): TGTGCCAGCAGCTTAGCTTTATCTAGGACCGGGGAGCTGTTTTTT.

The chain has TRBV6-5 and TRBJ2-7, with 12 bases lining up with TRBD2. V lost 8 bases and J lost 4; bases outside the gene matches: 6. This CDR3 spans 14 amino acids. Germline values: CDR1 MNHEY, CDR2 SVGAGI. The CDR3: CASLTSGSSYEQYF. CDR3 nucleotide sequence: TGTGCCAGCCTGACTAGCGGGAGTTCGTACGAGCAGTACTTC.

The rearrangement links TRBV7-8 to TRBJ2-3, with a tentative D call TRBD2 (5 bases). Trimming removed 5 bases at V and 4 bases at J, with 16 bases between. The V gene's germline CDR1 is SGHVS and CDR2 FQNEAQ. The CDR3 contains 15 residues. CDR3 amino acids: CASSPAWASPDTQYF. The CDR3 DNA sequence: TGTGCCAGCAGCCCAGCCTGGGCTAGCCCAGATACGCAGTATTTT.

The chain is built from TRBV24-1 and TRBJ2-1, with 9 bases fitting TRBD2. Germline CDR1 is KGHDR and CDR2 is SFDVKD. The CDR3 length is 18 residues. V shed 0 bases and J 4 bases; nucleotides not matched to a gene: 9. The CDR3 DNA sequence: TGTGCCACCAGTGATTTGCAAGTCGGTAGCGGGAGATACAATGAGCAGTTCTTC. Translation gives CATSDLQVGSGRYNEQFF.

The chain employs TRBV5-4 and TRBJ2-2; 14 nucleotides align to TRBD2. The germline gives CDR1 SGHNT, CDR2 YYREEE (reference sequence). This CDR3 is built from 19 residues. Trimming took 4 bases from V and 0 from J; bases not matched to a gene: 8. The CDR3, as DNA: TGTGCCAGCAGCCCGGGGGGACTAGCGGGGGTCACGAACACCGGGGAGCTGTTTTTT. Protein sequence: CASSPGGLAGVTNTGELFF.

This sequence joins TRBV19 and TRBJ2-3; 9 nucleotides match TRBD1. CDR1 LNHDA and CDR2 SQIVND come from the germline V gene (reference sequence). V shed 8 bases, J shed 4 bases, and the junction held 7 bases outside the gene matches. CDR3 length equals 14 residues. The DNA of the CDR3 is TGTGCCAGTGGCCGGGGACAGGGTGCAGATACGCAGTATTTT. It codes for CASGRGQGADTQYF.

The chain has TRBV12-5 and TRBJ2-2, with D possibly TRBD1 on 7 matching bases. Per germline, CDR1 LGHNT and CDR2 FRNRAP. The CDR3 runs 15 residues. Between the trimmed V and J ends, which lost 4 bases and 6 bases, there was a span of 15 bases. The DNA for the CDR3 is TGTGCTAGTGGTTCGGGACAGTGGAGGGCCGGGGAGCTGTTTTTT. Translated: CASGSGQWRAGELFF.

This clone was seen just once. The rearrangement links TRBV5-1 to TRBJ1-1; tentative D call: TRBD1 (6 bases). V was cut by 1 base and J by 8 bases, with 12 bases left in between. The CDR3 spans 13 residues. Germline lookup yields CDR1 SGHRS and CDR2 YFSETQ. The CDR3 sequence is CASSLNRVQEAFF. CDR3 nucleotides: TGCGCCAGCAGCTTGAACAGGGTACAGGAAGCTTTCTTT.

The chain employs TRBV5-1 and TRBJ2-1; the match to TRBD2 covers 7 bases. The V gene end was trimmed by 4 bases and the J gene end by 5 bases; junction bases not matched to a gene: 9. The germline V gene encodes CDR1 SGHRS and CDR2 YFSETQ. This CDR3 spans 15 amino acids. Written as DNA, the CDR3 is TGCGCCAGCAGCACAAGCGGGGTAAGGAACAATGAGCAGTTCTTC. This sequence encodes CASSTSGVRNNEQFF.

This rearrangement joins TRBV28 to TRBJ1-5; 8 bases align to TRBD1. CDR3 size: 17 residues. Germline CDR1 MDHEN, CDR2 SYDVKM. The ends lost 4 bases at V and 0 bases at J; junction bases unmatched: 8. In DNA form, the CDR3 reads TGTGCCAGCAGTTCGGACAGGGAAAGCTATAGCAATCAGCCCCAGCATTTT. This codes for CASSSDRESYSNQPQHF.

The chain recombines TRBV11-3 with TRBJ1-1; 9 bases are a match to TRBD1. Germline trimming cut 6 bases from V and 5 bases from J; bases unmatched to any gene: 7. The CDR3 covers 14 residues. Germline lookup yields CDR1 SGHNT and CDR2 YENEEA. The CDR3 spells CASRTGQGKTEAFF. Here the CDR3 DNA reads TGTGCCAGCAGGACCGGACAGGGGAAAACTGAAGCTTTCTTT.

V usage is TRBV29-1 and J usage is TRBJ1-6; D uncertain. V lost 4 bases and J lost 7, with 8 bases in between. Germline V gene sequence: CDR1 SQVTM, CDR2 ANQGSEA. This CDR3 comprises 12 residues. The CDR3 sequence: CSVGAGNSPLHF. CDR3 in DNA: TGCAGCGTTGGGGCGGGGAATTCACCCCTCCACTTT.

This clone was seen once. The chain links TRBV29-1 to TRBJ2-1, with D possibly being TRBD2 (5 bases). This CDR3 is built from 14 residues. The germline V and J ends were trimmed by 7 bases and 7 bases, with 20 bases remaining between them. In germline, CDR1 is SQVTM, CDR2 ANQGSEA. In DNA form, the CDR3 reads TGCAGCGCCGAGGGTTTAGAACGGCCTAATGAGCAGTTCTTC. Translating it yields CSAEGLERPNEQFF.

The CDR3 DNA reads as TGTGCCACCAGTGATTCTAGTAACACTGAAGCTTTCTTT. This codes for CATSDSSNTEAFF. This chain uses TRBV24-1 with TRBJ1-1; D call uncertain. The CDR3 is 13 residues long. Germline V gene lookup returns CDR1 KGHDR and CDR2 SFDVKD. V was pared by 2 bases and J by 2 bases, with 5 bases between.

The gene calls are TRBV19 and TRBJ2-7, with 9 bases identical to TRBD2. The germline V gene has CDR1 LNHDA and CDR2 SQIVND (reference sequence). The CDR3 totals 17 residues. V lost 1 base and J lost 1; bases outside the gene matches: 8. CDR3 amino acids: CASSIAAGGTASYEQYF. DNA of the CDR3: TGTGCCAGTAGTATAGCTGCGGGGGGGACCGCGTCCTACGAGCAGTACTTC.

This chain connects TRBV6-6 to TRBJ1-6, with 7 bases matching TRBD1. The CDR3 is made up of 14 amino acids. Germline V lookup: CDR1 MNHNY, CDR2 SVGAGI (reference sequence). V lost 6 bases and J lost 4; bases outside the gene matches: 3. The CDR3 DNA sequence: TGTGCCAGCAGCCAGGGGGGTTATAATTCACCCCTCCACTTT. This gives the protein CASSQGGYNSPLHF.

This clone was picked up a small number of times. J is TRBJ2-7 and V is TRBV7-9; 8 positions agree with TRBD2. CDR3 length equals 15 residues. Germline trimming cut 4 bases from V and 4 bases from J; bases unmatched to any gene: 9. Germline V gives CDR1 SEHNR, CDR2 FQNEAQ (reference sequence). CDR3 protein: CASSSLSAGDYEQYF. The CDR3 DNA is TGTGCCAGCAGCTCCCTATCAGCGGGGGATTACGAGCAGTACTTC. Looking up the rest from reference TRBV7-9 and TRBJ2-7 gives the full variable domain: DTGVSQNPRHKITKRGQNVTFRCDPISEHNRLYWYRQTLGQGPEFLTYFQNEAQLEKSRLLSDRFSAERPKGSFSTLEIQRTEQGDSAMYLCASSSLSAGDYEQYFGPGTRLTVT.

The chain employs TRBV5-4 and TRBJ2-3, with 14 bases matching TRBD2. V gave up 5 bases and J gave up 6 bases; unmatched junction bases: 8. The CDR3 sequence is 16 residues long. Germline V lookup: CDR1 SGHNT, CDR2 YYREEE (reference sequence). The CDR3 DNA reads TGTGCCAGCAGTTCAGGACTAGCGGGAGGCGTTGATACGCAGTATTTT. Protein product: CASSSGLAGGVDTQYF.

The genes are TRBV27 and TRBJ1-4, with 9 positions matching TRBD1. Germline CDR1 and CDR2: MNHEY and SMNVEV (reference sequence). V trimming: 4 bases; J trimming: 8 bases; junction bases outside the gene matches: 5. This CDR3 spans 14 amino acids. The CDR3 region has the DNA TGTGCCAGCAGTTCAACCGGACAGGGGGAAAAACTGTTTTTT. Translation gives CASSSTGQGEKLFF.

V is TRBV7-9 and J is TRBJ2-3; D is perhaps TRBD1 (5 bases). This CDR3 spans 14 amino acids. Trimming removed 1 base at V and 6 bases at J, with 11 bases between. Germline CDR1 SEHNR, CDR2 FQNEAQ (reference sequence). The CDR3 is CASSLEGISDTQYF. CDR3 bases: TGTGCCAGCAGCTTAGAGGGGATATCGGATACGCAGTATTTT.